A selection of T cell receptor beta chains follows, all from one sample in a study of technical replicates of blood from a few donors. Some clones are missing from TCRdb's copy, which holds only in-frame ones; the method was immunoSEQ multiplex PCR. The sample consists of 75,000 to 100,000 clones, about 90% of them appearing once. Sequencing used T cells isolated from PBMCs. These TCRs come from a human donor in good health. The CDR3 runs from the conserved cysteine through the conserved F or W. A D gene is named only where the DNA matches it firmly. Clone size appears in some rows only: once, few, many, or a class for an expanded clone.

j_call,clone_size,v_call,d_call,cdr3_aa,cdr3_nt
TRBJ1-2,.,TRBV28,.,CASRIGHRYGYTF,TGTGCCAGCAGAATCGGACATCGGTATGGCTACACCTTC
TRBJ2-7,.,TRBV18,.,CASSLAGTLYEQYF,TGTGCCAGCTCACTAGCCGGGACTCTCTACGAGCAGTACTTC
TRBJ2-1,.,TRBV7-8,TRBD2,CASSLRLAGGPNEQFF,TGTGCCAGCAGCCTTCGACTAGCGGGAGGGCCAAATGAGCAGTTCTTC
TRBJ1-1,.,TRBV19,.,CASSRGRTTEAFF,TGTGCCAGTAGTAGAGGGAGGACCACTGAAGCTTTCTTT
TRBJ2-7,.,TRBV28,.,CASSIGVAGSYEQYF,TGTGCCAGCAGCATCGGGGTCGCAGGCTCCTACGAGCAGTACTTC
TRBJ2-3,.,TRBV29-1,.,CSVREYGTDTQYF,TGCAGCGTCCGGGAGTACGGCACAGATACGCAGTATTTT
TRBJ1-4,.,TRBV21-1,.,CASSKREPYEKLFF,TGTGCCAGCAGCAAAAGGGAGCCATATGAAAAACTGTTTTTT
TRBJ1-5,.,TRBV9,.,CASSPSLGNQPQHF,TGTGCCAGCAGCCCCTCCCTCGGCAATCAGCCCCAGCATTTT
TRBJ2-7,.,TRBV28,TRBD2,CASRGPGLATYEQYF,TGTGCCAGCAGAGGGCCGGGACTAGCGACCTACGAGCAGTACTTC
TRBJ2-7,.,TRBV6-5,.,CASSFLTDSYEQYF,TGTGCCAGCAGTTTTCTGACAGACTCCTACGAGCAGTACTTC
TRBJ2-3,.,TRBV7-2,.,CASSLEFRSVDTQYF,TGTGCCAGCAGCTTAGAGTTCAGGTCTGTAGATACGCAGTATTTT
TRBJ1-2,once,TRBV11-2,TRBD1,CASSVDRGGFGYTF,TGTGCCAGCAGCGTCGACAGGGGTGGCTTCGGCTACACCTTC
TRBJ1-2,.,TRBV28,TRBD1,CASSYQGARSYGYTF,TGTGCCAGCAGTTACCAGGGGGCGCGGAGCTATGGCTACACCTTC
TRBJ1-4,.,TRBV7-9,.,CASSLVGLRGNNEKLFF,TGTGCCAGCAGCTTAGTAGGGTTAAGAGGGAACAATGAAAAACTGTTTTTT
TRBJ1-2,few,TRBV28,.,CASTNGLNYGYTF,TGTGCCAGCACCAACGGACTCAACTATGGCTACACCTTC
TRBJ2-1,.,TRBV4-2,TRBD2,CASSQDALAVYNEQFF,TGTGCCAGCAGCCAAGATGCACTAGCGGTTTACAATGAGCAGTTCTTC
TRBJ1-1,.,TRBV2,.,CASSDRENTEAFF,TGTGCCAGCAGTGACAGGGAGAACACTGAAGCTTTCTTT
TRBJ2-5,.,TRBV29-1,.,CSVDSRFLGTQYF,TGCAGCGTTGATTCGCGGTTCCTAGGGACCCAGTACTTC
TRBJ2-1,.,TRBV30,TRBD2,CAWSVAGRPNNEQFF,TGTGCCTGGAGTGTTGCCGGGAGGCCGAACAATGAGCAGTTCTTC
TRBJ1-3,.,TRBV28,.,CASSLPRPGNTIYF,TGTGCCAGCAGTTTACCCCGTCCTGGAAACACCATATATTTT
TRBJ1-3,.,TRBV9,.,CASSVESGAGRNTIYF,TGTGCCAGCAGCGTAGAGTCAGGGGCCGGACGAAACACCATATATTTT
TRBJ2-3,.,TRBV7-6,TRBD2,CASSLAGVGDTQYF,TGTGCCAGCAGTCTAGCGGGAGTGGGAGATACGCAGTATTTT
TRBJ1-2,.,TRBV9,.,CASSVQGGYGYTF,TGTGCCAGCAGCGTACAGGGTGGTTATGGCTACACCTTC
TRBJ1-1,.,TRBV6-1,.,CASSEFTGLTHGAFF,TGTGCCAGCAGTGAATTCACAGGACTAACCCACGGGGCTTTCTTT
TRBJ1-1,.,TRBV6-1,.,CASRLGNTEAFF,TGTGCCAGCAGGCTGGGCAACACTGAAGCTTTCTTT
TRBJ2-1,few,TRBV4-1,TRBD2,CASSHLASGGSSYNEQFF,TGCGCCAGCAGCCACCTCGCTAGCGGGGGAAGCTCCTACAATGAGCAGTTCTTC
TRBJ1-6,.,TRBV28,.,CATRRTFSYNSPLHF,TGTGCCACCAGGCGCACCTTCTCCTATAATTCACCCCTCCACTTT
TRBJ1-5,.,TRBV15,.,CATSTYGGFDQPQHF,TGTGCCACCAGCACCTACGGGGGGTTTGATCAGCCCCAGCATTTT
TRBJ2-3,.,TRBV18,TRBD2,CASSPLRLAGDTQYF,TGTGCCAGCTCACCACTCCGCCTAGCGGGAGATACGCAGTATTTT